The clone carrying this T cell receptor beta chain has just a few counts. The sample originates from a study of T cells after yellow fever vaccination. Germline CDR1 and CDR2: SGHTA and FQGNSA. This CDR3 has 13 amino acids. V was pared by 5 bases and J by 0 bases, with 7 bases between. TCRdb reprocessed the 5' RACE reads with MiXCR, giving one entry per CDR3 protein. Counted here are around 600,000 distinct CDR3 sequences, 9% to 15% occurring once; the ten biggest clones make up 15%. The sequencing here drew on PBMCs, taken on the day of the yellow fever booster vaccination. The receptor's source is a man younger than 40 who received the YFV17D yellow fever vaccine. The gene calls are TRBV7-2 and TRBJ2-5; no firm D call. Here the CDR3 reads CASSTAYQETQYF. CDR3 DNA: TGTGCCAGCAGCACTGCGTACCAAGAGACCCAGTACTTC.